This TCR beta chain was identified during a study of T cell responses to AZD1222 COVID-19 vaccine. Using immunoSEQ multiplex PCR, the repertoire was profiled, and TCRdb retains in-frame clones only, with some absent. The sample yields some 120,000 clones, roughly nine tenths seen once. This CDR3 contains 16 residues. The V segment lost 1 base and the J segment 5 bases; nucleotides outside the gene matches: 6. CDR1 and CDR2 (germline): SGHAT, FQNNGV. Study observations and caveats: There were mostly white British donors and more females than males, and clonal diversity was possibly underestimated.

Concerning this clone itself: Its antigen is still unknown.

The origin of this receptor is an adult who received the AZD1222 COVID-19 vaccine. Sequences were derived from peripheral blood, sampled 28 days after the second AZD1222 dose. The V call is TRBV11-2, the J call TRBJ2-5, with 11 bases that match TRBD1. The CDR3 coding sequence is TGTGCCAGCAGCTTAGGAGCCCGGGACAGGGGGGAGACCCAGTACTTC. Its translation is CASSLGARDRGETQYF. Variable domain in full (rest from reference TRBV11-2 and TRBJ2-5): EAGVAQSPRYKIIEKRQSVAFWCNPISGHATLYWYQQILGQGPKLLIQFQNNGVVDDSQLPKDRFSAERLKGVDSTLKIQPAKLEDSAVYLCASSLGARDRGETQYFGPGTRLLVL.